What follows is one TCR beta chain and its context. These data are taken from a study of blood T cell repertoires in COVID-19. The assay was immunoSEQ multiplex PCR, and TCRdb's table has in-frame clones only and misses some. The table has some 180,000 clones, 85% to 90% seen once; the top ten hold 2.5% to 3%. The germline V gene has CDR1 LGHNA and CDR2 YNFKEQ. CDR3 length: 15 amino acids. V shed 4 bases and J shed 4 bases, with 13 bases lying between them. The chain recombines TRBV4-2 with TRBJ1-4; a possible D gene is TRBD1 (6 bases). This clonotype was sampled from a woman aged 80 or over with COVID-19, enrolled during active disease. The sequencing sample was made of peripheral blood. The CDR3 is CASSPPGQNNEKLFF. The CDR3 bases are TGTGCCAGCAGCCCTCCCGGACAGAATAATGAAAAACTGTTTTTT.